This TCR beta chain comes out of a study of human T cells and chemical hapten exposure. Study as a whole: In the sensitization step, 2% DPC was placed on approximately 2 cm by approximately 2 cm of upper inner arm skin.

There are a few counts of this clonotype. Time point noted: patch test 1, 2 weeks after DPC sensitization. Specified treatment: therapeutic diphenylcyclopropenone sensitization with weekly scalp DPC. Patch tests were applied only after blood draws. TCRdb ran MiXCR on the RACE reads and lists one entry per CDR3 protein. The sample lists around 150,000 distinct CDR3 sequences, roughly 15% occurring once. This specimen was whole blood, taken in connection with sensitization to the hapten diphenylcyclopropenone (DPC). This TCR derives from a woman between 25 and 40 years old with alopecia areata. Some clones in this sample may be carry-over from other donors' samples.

DNA of the CDR3: TGCGCCAGCAGCAACGGACAGGGGGAGACTGAAGCTTTCTTT. This codes for CASSNGQGETEAFF. The V and J genes are TRBV5-1 and TRBJ1-1, with TRBD1 matching over 10 bases. Germline CDR1 reads SGHRS; CDR2 reads YFSETQ. This CDR3 spans 14 amino acids. J was trimmed by 5 bases and V by 4 bases; bases with no gene match: 5.